This T cell receptor beta chain appears in the sequencing data of a study of CD8 T cells in ankylosing spondylitis. Study-level findings and limits: It appeared that ankylosing spondylitis blood was characterized by a TCR beta motif of several highly homologous variants. Clones linked to disease, bearing a CD8+ phenotype, were relatively rare in peripheral blood.

TCRdb ran MiXCR on the 5' RACE reads and lists one entry per CDR3 protein. The sample records 450,000 to 550,000 distinct CDR3 sequences, approximately 5% being singletons. Germline V gene lookup returns CDR1 MDHEN and CDR2 SYDVKM. V was clipped by 6 bases and J by 4 bases, with 15 bases between them. The CDR3 has 14 residues. The table lists this clonotype with many counts. Its antigen is not known. The clonotype comes from a male donor with ankylosing spondylitis. The V and J genes are TRBV28 and TRBJ2-5; D is possibly TRBD2 (7 bases). The source material was blood, either unsorted or a sorted T cell fraction (not recorded which). The CDR3 DNA reads TGTGCCAGCAGATTGACAGGCGGGGGAGAGACCCAGTACTTC. It specifies CASRLTGGGETQYF.